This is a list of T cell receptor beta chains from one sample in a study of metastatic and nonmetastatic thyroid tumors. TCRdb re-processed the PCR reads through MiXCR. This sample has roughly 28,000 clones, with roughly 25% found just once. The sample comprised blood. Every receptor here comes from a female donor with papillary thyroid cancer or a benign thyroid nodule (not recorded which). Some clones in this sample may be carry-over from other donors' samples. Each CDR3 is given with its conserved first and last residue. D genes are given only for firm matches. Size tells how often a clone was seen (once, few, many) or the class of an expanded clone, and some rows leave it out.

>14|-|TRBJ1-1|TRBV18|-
TGTGCCAGCTCACCATCGCAGGGGAGGGCTGAAGCTTTCTTT
CASSPSQGRAEAFF
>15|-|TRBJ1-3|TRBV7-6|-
TGTGCCAGCAGCTTAGAACCATCCTCTGGAAACACCATATATTTT
CASSLEPSSGNTIYF
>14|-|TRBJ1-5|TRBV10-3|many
TGTGCCATCAGTGAGTCGGACAGCTATCAGCCCCAGCATTTT
CAISESDSYQPQHF
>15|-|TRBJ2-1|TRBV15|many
TGTGCCACCAGCAGAGATGGGCGCAGGGCCGGTGAGCAGTTCTTC
CATSRDGRRAGEQFF
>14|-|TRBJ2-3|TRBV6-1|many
TGTGCCAGTTCAAAGGGGATGATGACAGATACGCAGTATTTT
CASSKGMMTDTQYF
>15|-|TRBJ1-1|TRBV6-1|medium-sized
TGTGCCAGCAGTCTCACCCGGACAGCTAACACTGAAGCTTTCTTT
CASSLTRTANTEAFF
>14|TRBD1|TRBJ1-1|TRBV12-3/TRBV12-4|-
TGTGCCAGCAGTTCGGTAGACAGGGAGGAGGGGGCTTTCTTT
CASSSVDREEGAFF
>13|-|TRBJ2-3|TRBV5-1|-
TGCGCCAGCAGTCGAGGGGGGACAGATACGCAGTATTTT
CASSRGGTDTQYF
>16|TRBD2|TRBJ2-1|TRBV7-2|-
TGTGCCAGCAGCTTAGGCTTGGGACTAGCGCAGAATGAGCAGTTCTTC
CASSLGLGLAQNEQFF
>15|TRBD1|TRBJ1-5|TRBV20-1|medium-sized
TGCAGTGCTCCGAGACAGGGTAGTAGCAATCAGCCCCAGCATTTT
CSAPRQGSSNQPQHF
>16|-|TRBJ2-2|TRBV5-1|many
TGCGCCAGCTCCCCCTCGGGGTTTGTTAGCACCGGGGAGCTGTTTTTT
CASSPSGFVSTGELFF
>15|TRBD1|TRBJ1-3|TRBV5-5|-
TGTGCCAGCAGCCCGCGGACAGGGGCTGGAAACACCATATATTTT
CASSPRTGAGNTIYF
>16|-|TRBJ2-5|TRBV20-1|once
TGCAGTGCGAAAGGGCTGGGGGCTAGCAGGAGAGAGACCAAGTACTTC
CSAKGLGASRRETKYF
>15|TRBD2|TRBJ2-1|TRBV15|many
TGTGCCACCAGCAGACGGGAGGTACCCTACAATGAGCAGTTCTTC
CATSRREVPYNEQFF
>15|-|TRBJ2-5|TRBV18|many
TGTGCCAGCTCACTCCCCCTAAGCGGTCAAGAGACCCAGTACTTC
CASSLPLSGQETQYF
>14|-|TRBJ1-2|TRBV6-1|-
TGTGCCAGCAGGCAGGGTGTGACACTGGAAGGCTACACCTTC
CASRQGVTLEGYTF
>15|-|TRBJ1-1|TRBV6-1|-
TGTGCCAGCAGTGAAGCGGCAGGGGAGGGCACTGAAGCTTTCTTT
CASSEAAGEGTEAFF
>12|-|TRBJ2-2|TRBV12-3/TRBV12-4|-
TGTGCCAGCAGTCCCCCCACCGGGGAGCTGTTTTTT
CASSPPTGELFF
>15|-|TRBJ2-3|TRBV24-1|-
TGTGCCACCAGTGACAGGGGAGGTGGCACAGATACGCAGTATTTT
CATSDRGGGTDTQYF
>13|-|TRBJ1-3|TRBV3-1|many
TGTGCCAGCAGCCCCCCCTCTGGAAACACCATATATTTT
CASSPPSGNTIYF
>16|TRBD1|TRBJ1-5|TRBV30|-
TGTGCCTGGAGGAAGCCGGGACAGGGGGGAGGTCAGCCCCAGCATTTT
CAWRKPGQGGGQPQHF
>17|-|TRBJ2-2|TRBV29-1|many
TGCAGCCTACAGACAGGCCGCCTGCTTACGAACACCGGGGAGCTGTTTTTT
CSLQTGRLLTNTGELFF
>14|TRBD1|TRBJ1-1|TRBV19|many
TGTGCCAGTAGGCAGGGGGCCGTGAACACTGAAGCTTTCTTT
CASRQGAVNTEAFF
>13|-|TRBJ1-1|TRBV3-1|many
TGTGCCAGCAGCCAAGCGGGAGGGGGTGGGGCTTTCTTT
CASSQAGGGGAFF
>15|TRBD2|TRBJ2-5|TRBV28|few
TGTGCCAGCATTTACGTACTAGCGGGGCAAGAGACCCAGTACTTC
CASIYVLAGQETQYF
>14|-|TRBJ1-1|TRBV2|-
TGTGCCAGCAGTCAATCGTTGGGACGGGGTGAAGCTTTCTTT
CASSQSLGRGEAFF
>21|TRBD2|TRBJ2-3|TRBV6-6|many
TGTGCCAGCAGTTACCGAGTCACCGGGACTAGCGGGACAGGTGGGACAGATACGCAGTATTTT
CASSYRVTGTSGTGGTDTQYF
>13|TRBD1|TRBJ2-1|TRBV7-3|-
TGTGCCAGCAGCTTGGCACAGGGGCTTGAGCAGTTCTTC
CASSLAQGLEQFF
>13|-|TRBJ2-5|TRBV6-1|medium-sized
TGTGCCAGCAGTTGGGGGAGAAAGGCGACCCAGTACTTC
CASSWGRKATQYF
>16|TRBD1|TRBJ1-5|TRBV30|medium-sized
TGTGCCTGGAGTGTAAAGGGACAGGGGGGAGGTCAGCCCCAGCATTTT
CAWSVKGQGGGQPQHF
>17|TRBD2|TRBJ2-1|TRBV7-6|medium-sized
TGTGCCAGCAGCTTAGCGCCCAGCGGGACTTCCTACAATGAGCAGTTCTTC
CASSLAPSGTSYNEQFF
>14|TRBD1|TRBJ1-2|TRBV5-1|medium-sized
TGCGCCAGCAGCTTGAACGGACAGGGGTATGGCTACACCTTC
CASSLNGQGYGYTF
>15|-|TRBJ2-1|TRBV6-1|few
TGTGCCAGCAGCGAGGCGAGAGGTTTCTACAATGAGCAGTTCTTC
CASSEARGFYNEQFF
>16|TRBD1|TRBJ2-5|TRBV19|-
TGTGCCAGTAGATCGGCGGACAGGGGCCAGGTAGAGACACAGTACTTC
CASRSADRGQVETQYF
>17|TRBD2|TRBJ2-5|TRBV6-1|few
TGTGCCAGCAGCACCGACCATAGCGGGAGGGGGGAAGAGACCCAGTACTTC
CASSTDHSGRGEETQYF
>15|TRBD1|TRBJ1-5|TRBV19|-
TGTGCCAGTAGTATAGTTGGGACAGGTAATCGGCCCCAGCATTTT
CASSIVGTGNRPQHF
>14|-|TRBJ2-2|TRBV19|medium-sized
TGTGCCACACTGTGGGGGGGCGACACCGGGGAGCTGTTTTTT
CATLWGGDTGELFF
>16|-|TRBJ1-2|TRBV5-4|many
TGTGCCAGCAGCTCCTACGGTCGGGGCGTGGACTATGGCTACACCTTC
CASSSYGRGVDYGYTF
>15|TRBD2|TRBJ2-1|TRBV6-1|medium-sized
TGTGCCAGCACTTTGCGCGGGAGCTCCTACAATGAGCAGTTCTTC
CASTLRGSSYNEQFF
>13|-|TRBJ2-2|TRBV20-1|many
TGCAGTGCTACCTGGGGCGGTTCAGGGGAGCTGTTTTTT
CSATWGGSGELFF
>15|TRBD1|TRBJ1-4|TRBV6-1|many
TGTGCCAGCAGCCACACAGGGGCTACTAATGAAAAACTGTTTTTT
CASSHTGATNEKLFF
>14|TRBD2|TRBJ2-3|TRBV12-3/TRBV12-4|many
TGTGCCAGTAGCGGGAGGGCCTCTCCAGATACGCAGTATTTT
CASSGRASPDTQYF
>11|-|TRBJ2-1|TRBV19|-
TGTGCCAGTCGTCTGGGGGCCTCGGAGTTCTTC
CASRLGASEFF
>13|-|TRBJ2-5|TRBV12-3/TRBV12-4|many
TGTGCCAGCAGTTTGGGACTCCAAGAGACCCAGTACTTC
CASSLGLQETQYF
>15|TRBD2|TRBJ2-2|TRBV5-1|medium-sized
TGCGCCAGCAGCCCGACTAGCGGGTCGACCGGGGAGCTGTTTTTT
CASSPTSGSTGELFF
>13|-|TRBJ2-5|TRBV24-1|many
TGTGCCACCAGTGGCAGCCTCCAAGAGACCCAGTACTTC
CATSGSLQETQYF
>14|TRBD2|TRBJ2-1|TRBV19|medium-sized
TGTGCCACTCGAGGGACTAGAAGCTACAATGAGCAGTTCTTC
CATRGTRSYNEQFF